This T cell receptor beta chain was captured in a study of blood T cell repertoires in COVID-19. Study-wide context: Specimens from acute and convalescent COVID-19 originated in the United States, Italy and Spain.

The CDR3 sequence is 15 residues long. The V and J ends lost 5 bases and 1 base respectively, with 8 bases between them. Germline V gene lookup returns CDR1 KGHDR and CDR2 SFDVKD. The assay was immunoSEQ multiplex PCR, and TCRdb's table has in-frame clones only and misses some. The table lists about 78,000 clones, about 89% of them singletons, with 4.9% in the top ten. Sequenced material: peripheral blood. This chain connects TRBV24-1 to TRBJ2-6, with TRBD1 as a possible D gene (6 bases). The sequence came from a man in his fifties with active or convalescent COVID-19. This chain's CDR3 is CATSATGSGANVLTF. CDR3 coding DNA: TGTGCCACCAGTGCCACAGGGTCTGGGGCCAACGTCCTGACTTTC.